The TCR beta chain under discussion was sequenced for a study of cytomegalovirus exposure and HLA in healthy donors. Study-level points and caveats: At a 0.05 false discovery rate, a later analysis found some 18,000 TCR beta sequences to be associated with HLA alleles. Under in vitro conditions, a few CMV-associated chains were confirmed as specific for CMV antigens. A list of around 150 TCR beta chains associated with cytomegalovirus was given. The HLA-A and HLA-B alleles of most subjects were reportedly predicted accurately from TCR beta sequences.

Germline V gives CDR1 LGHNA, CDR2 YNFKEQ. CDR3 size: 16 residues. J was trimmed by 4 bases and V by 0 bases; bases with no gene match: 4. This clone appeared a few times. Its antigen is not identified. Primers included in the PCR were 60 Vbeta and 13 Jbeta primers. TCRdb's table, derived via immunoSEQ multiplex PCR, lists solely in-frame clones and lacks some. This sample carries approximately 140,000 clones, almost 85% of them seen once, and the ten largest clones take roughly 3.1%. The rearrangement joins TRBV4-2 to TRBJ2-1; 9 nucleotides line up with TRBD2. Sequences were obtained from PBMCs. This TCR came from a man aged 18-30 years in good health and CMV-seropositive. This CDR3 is CASSQDLTSGYNEQFF. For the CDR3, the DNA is TGTGCCAGCAGCCAAGATTTGACTAGCGGATACAATGAGCAGTTCTTC.